Presented here are 27 T cell receptor beta chains from one specimen sequenced in a study of T-cell reconstitution after alpha-beta-depleted transplantation in children listed by TCRdb under 2016. The label giving this sample's treatment or condition can be read as: allogeneic hematopoietic cell transplantation with graft depleted of TCRalphabeta T cells and CD19 B cells. The library was obtained by PCR. The listed sequencing device is Illumina HiSeq 2500. TCR libraries were prepared with molecular barcoding, using unique molecular identifiers to normalize TCRbeta repertoire quantification. In TCRdb, the public reads were trimmed at Q25 with fastp and aligned with MiXCR, with productive beta chains retained. Under each unique CDR3 protein, matching rows form one entry showing the most common genes and DNA. The sample data list 700,000 to 850,000 distinct CDR3 sequences, and under 20% of these were observed just once. The biggest ten clones account for around 4.5% of the sample.

Source: PBMCs, mostly from graft donor cells, taken 360 days after TCRalphabeta/CD19-depleted stem cell transplant. These receptors came from a male patient under 18 who had a stem cell transplant for acute lymphoblastic leukemia, so the T cells may come from the graft donor.

The chain carries TRBV13 and TRBJ2-3; the D gene is possibly TRBD1 (5 bases). This CDR3 is built from 14 residues. V was shortened by 2 bases and J by 5 bases, with 11 bases between the two germline ends. Germline CDR1 is PRHDT and CDR2 is FYEKMQ (reference sequence). The CDR3 here is CASSLLGAEDTQYF. CDR3 coding DNA: TGTGCCAGCAGCTTACTTGGGGCTGAAGATACGCAGTATTTT.

This clonotype was counted only a few times. This chain's CDR3 is CASSLDSGNNEQFF. CDR3 in DNA: TGCGCCAGCAGCTTGGATTCGGGGAACAATGAGCAGTTCTTC. The rearrangement joins TRBV5-1 to TRBJ2-1; possible D gene TRBD2, 5 bases. V lost 0 bases to trimming and J lost 5 bases, with 9 bases between them. Germline CDR1 is SGHRS and CDR2 is YFSETQ. The CDR3 is made up of 14 amino acids.

This clonotype was observed at least ten times. The chain recombines TRBV20-1 with TRBJ2-2, with 7 bases identical to TRBD1. With V trimmed by 5 bases and J by 0 bases, 3 bases remained unmatched. Germline CDR1 DFQATT, CDR2 SNEGSKA (reference sequence). This CDR3 comprises 14 residues. The CDR3 is CSAPGTANTGELFF. The CDR3 DNA sequence: TGCAGTGCTCCCGGGACAGCGAACACCGGGGAGCTGTTTTTT.

This rearrangement joins TRBV7-6 to TRBJ2-1; TRBD2 aligns across 11 bases. J gave up 2 bases and V 2 bases, and 2 bases lay outside the gene matches. CDR3 length equals 16 residues. Germline values: CDR1 SGHVS, CDR2 FNYEAQ. The CDR3, as DNA: TGTGCCAGCAGCTTACTTAGCGGGAGGGCCTACAATGAGCAGTTCTTC. Residues: CASSLLSGRAYNEQFF. The full variable domain, in which reference TRBV7-6 and TRBJ2-1 provide the parts outside the CDR3, is GAGVSQSPRYKVTKRGQDVALRCDPISGHVSLYWYRQALGQGPEFLTYFNYEAQQDKSGLPNDRFSAERPEGSISTLTIQRTEQRDSAMYRCASSLLSGRAYNEQFFGPGTRLTVL.

This clonotype was counted only a few times. This chain uses TRBV10-3 with TRBJ1-2; TRBD1 aligns across 9 bases. CDR1 and CDR2 from the germline V gene are ENHRY and SYGVKD. J was trimmed by 7 bases and V by 8 bases; bases with no gene match: 14. This CDR3 contains 15 residues. CDR3 sequence reads: CAIWGQGRSGSGYTF. CDR3 nucleotides: TGTGCCATCTGGGGACAGGGAAGGTCGGGCAGTGGCTACACCTTC.

This clonotype has more than one count but fewer than ten. V and J are TRBV11-2 and TRBJ2-1, with D possibly matching TRBD2 (5 bases). Germline loops: CDR1 SGHAT, CDR2 FQNNGV. Trimming took off 2 bases at V and 9 bases at J, with 11 bases between the two ends. CDR3 length equals 13 residues. The DNA for the CDR3 is TGTGCCAGCAGCTTATTACTAGAGGTTGAGCAGTTCTTC. Its translation is CASSLLLEVEQFF.

This chain links TRBV25-1 with TRBJ1-5; 11 positions match TRBD1. From germline, CDR1 is MGHDK and CDR2 SYGVNS. The V gene end was trimmed by 4 bases and the J gene end by 2 bases; junction bases not matched to a gene: 7. The CDR3 contains 17 residues. Here the CDR3 reads CASSGGQGDPRNQPQHF. Here the CDR3 DNA reads TGTGCCAGCAGTGGGGGACAGGGGGACCCGCGCAATCAGCCCCAGCATTTT.

There are a few counts of this clonotype. V is TRBV5-5 and J is TRBJ2-5, with TRBD1 matching over 12 bases. The CDR3 covers 14 residues. Germline CDR1 reads SGHKS; CDR2 reads YYEKEE (reference sequence). V was pared by 3 bases and J by 6 bases, with 3 bases of the junction left unmatched. The CDR3 region is CASSSGTGGQTQYF. The DNA of the CDR3 is TGTGCCAGCAGCTCCGGGACAGGGGGCCAGACCCAGTACTTC.

This clonotype was recorded many times. This chain connects TRBV5-1 to TRBJ1-4; 7 bases agree with TRBD1. Germline V gene data show CDR1 as SGHRS and CDR2 as YFSETQ. CDR3 size: 16 residues. The J segment lost 8 bases and the V segment lost 4 bases, leaving 14 bases of the junction unmatched. CDR3 nucleotide sequence: TGCGCCAGCAGCCTGATCCCGCCAGGGGGAGAGGAAAAACTGTTTTTT. Amino acid sequence: CASSLIPPGGEEKLFF.

The rearrangement uses TRBV2 and TRBJ2-2; TRBD2 matches at 11 bases. Unmatched junction bases numbered 5, after V lost 4 bases and J lost 7 bases. Germline CDR1 SNHLY, CDR2 FYNNEI. CDR3 size: 15 residues. CDR3 in amino acids: CASSVETSGIGELFF. The CDR3 DNA reads as TGTGCCAGCAGTGTGGAGACTAGCGGGATCGGGGAGCTGTTTTTT. The full variable domain, with the rest looked up from reference TRBV2 and TRBJ2-2, is EPEVTQTPSHQVTQMGQEVILRCVPISNHLYFYWYRQILGQKVEFLVSFYNNEISEKSEIFDDQFSVERPDGSNFTLKIRSTKLEDSAMYFCASSVETSGIGELFFGEGSRLTVL.

The chain employs TRBV5-1 and TRBJ2-1; D call uncertain. The CDR3 is made up of 13 amino acids. Germline V gives CDR1 SGHRS, CDR2 YFSETQ. Trimming took off 8 bases at V and 0 bases at J, with 9 bases between the two ends. The CDR3 loop reads CASLPSSYNEQFF. In DNA, the CDR3 is TGCGCCAGTCTACCGAGCTCCTACAATGAGCAGTTCTTC.

This clonotype showed up many times. The V call is TRBV24-1, the J call TRBJ2-1, with 7 bases that match TRBD1. V was clipped by 4 bases and J by 7 bases; unmatched bases: 6. CDR1 KGHDR and CDR2 SFDVKD come from the germline V gene. The CDR3 is 14 amino acids. The CDR3 DNA reads TGTGCCACCAGTGACCCGGGACAGCTAAATGAGCAGTTCTTC. Amino acids: CATSDPGQLNEQFF.

There are many counts of this clonotype. The junction differs from germline at one of its ends, possibly a read error. V is TRBV12-3 or TRBV12-4 and J is TRBJ2-3, with TRBD2 identical over 7 bases. The CDR3 sequence is 14 residues long. CDR3 sequence: CASSLGLRTDTQYF. DNA of the CDR3: TGCGCCAGCAGCTTGGGACTACGCACAGATACGCAGTATTTT.

The rearrangement joins TRBV5-1 to TRBJ2-7; 11 bases are a match to TRBD2. Per germline, CDR1 SGHRS and CDR2 YFSETQ. V dropped 4 bases and J dropped 6; count of bases not matched to a gene: 3. The CDR3 runs to 13 residues. CDR3 protein: CASSQGLAVEQYF. In nucleotides, the CDR3 is TGCGCCAGCAGCCAGGGACTAGCGGTCGAGCAGTACTTC.

The CDR3, as DNA: TGTGCCATCAGGCGGGAGATGGGTGTTGAGCAGTTCTTC. Residues: CAIRREMGVEQFF. This chain joins TRBV10-3 and TRBJ2-1; 7 bases fit TRBD2. V was pared by 6 bases and J by 9 bases, with 8 bases of the junction left unmatched. The CDR3 is made up of 13 amino acids. CDR1 and CDR2 from the germline V gene are ENHRY and SYGVKD.

This chain connects TRBV4-1 to TRBJ1-4, with D unclear. The CDR3 runs to 12 residues. The germline V and J ends were trimmed by 4 bases and 13 bases, with 13 bases remaining between them. Per the germline V gene, CDR1 is MGHRA and CDR2 is YSYEKL. For the CDR3, the DNA is TGCGCCAGCAGCCCTCTTGGCGTGGGACTGTTTTTT. It codes for CASSPLGVGLFF.

This clonotype occurred a few times. This chain joins TRBV5-1 and TRBJ2-7, with unresolved D. V was clipped by 0 bases and J by 0 bases, with 10 bases between them. The length of the CDR3 is 15 residues. CDR1 is SGHRS, CDR2 YFSETQ, per germline. CDR3 sequence reads: CASSLGMLSSYEQYF. The DNA of the CDR3 is TGCGCCAGCAGCTTGGGCATGCTCTCCTCCTACGAGCAGTACTTC.

This clonotype occurred many times. V is TRBV5-1 and J is TRBJ1-4; TRBD1 agrees at 7 bases. Germline assignment: CDR1 SGHRS and CDR2 YFSETQ. The CDR3 contains 14 residues. V dropped 5 bases and J dropped 6; count of bases not matched to a gene: 7. This CDR3 is CASSLGGADEKLFF. The CDR3 coding sequence is TGCGCCAGCAGTTTAGGGGGCGCAGATGAAAAACTGTTTTTT.

This chain connects TRBV18 to TRBJ2-1; TRBD1 matches 9 bases. Germline V gene data show CDR1 as KGHSH and CDR2 as LQKENI. The CDR3 has 12 amino acids. The J segment lost 11 bases and the V segment lost 2 bases, leaving 1 base of the junction unmatched. CDR3 bases: TGTGCCAGCTCACCAGGACAGGGGCAGCAGTTCTTC. This codes for CASSPGQGQQFF.

This sequence joins TRBV5-1 and TRBJ2-4; D gene uncertain. V lost 4 bases to trimming and J lost 1 base, with 6 bases between them. CDR3 length: 13 amino acids. CDR1 is SGHRS, CDR2 YFSETQ, per germline. CDR3 sequence (DNA): TGCGCCAGCAGCCAAACGGCCAAAAACATTCAGTACTTC. Its translation is CASSQTAKNIQYF. Together with reference TRBV5-1 and TRBJ2-4, the CDR3 gives the full variable domain: KAGVTQTPRYLIKTRGQQVTLSCSPISGHRSVSWYQQTPGQGLQFLFEYFSETQRNKGNFPGRFSGRQFSNSRSEMNVSTLELGDSALYLCASSQTAKNIQYFGAGTRLSVL.

This chain uses TRBV5-1 with TRBJ2-7; D not resolved. There are 16 residues in the CDR3. The germline V gene encodes CDR1 SGHRS and CDR2 YFSETQ. Deletions cut 0 bases from V and 2 bases from J, with 15 bases between. The CDR3 DNA is TGCGCCAGCAGCTTGGTGTTGTCTAGTTTCACCTACGAGCAGTACTTC. Protein sequence: CASSLVLSSFTYEQYF.

This clonotype was found many times. The rearrangement joins TRBV10-3 to TRBJ2-5, with TRBD2 identical over 7 bases. V gave up 4 bases and J gave up 5 bases; unmatched junction bases: 13. Germline V gene sequence: CDR1 ENHRY, CDR2 SYGVKD. The CDR3 covers 16 residues. CDR3 nucleotide sequence: TGTGCCATCAGTGCCCTAGCGGTTGGATCGAGGGAGACCCAGTACTTC. The encoded protein is CAISALAVGSRETQYF.

This rearrangement joins TRBV6-5 to TRBJ2-7; 7 bases line up with TRBD2. Unmatched junction bases numbered 5, after V lost 0 bases and J lost 6 bases. Germline-derived CDR1 and CDR2 are MNHEY and SVGAGI. The CDR3 contains 14 residues. This chain's CDR3 is CASSYSRGYGEQYF. DNA for the CDR3: TGTGCCAGCAGTTACTCGCGGGGGTACGGCGAGCAGTACTTC.

Many counts were recorded for this clonotype. This chain links TRBV10-2 with TRBJ2-1; possible D gene TRBD2, 5 bases. The V gene's germline CDR1 is WSHSY and CDR2 SAAADI. V lost 10 bases to trimming and J lost 0 bases, with 13 bases between them. The CDR3 spans 14 residues. Here the CDR3 reads CATHHGSSYNEQFF. CDR3 bases: TGCGCCACCCATCATGGGAGCTCCTACAATGAGCAGTTCTTC.

The chain carries TRBV12-3 or TRBV12-4 and TRBJ2-6; 7 nucleotides agree with TRBD1. The length of the CDR3 is 17 residues. V lost 1 base to trimming and J lost 0 bases; unmatched junction nucleotides: 3. CDR3 sequence reads: CASSLDRGISGANVLTF. CDR3 nucleotide sequence: TGTGCCAGCAGTTTAGACAGGGGAATCTCTGGGGCCAACGTCCTGACTTTC.

There are a few counts of this clonotype. The V call is TRBV7-6, the J call TRBJ2-2; 9 bases are shared with TRBD2. V lost 2 bases, J lost 6 bases, and 4 bases stayed unmatched. Per germline, CDR1 SGHVS and CDR2 FNYEAQ. The CDR3 sequence is 15 residues long. The CDR3 region is CASSLYSGSAGELFF. The CDR3 nucleotides are TGTGCCAGCAGCTTATATAGCGGGAGTGCCGGGGAGCTGTTTTTT.

This sequence joins TRBV10-3 and TRBJ2-1; D gene uncertain. Per germline, CDR1 ENHRY and CDR2 SYGVKD. CDR3 length equals 11 residues. V was clipped by 6 bases and J by 8 bases, with 8 bases between them. CDR3 residues: CAISNVDEQFF. The CDR3 region has the DNA TGTGCCATCAGCAATGTCGATGAGCAGTTCTTC.